This paragraph covers one TCR beta chain sequence. The antigen remains undetermined. One end of the junction is discordant with germline, which a read error may explain. Full-length variable regions came from constant-region reverse primers plus semi-nested Nested Universal Primer A PCR. TCRdb re-analysed the 5' RACE reads in MiXCR, keeping a single row per CDR3 protein. This repertoire shows approximately 42,000 distinct CDR3 sequences, roughly 29% found once; its top ten account for 3.5% to 4%. Study-wide results and caveats: Tumor-infiltrating Treg TCR alpha and beta sequences overlapped most with tumor naive CD4+ T cells, then blood naive.

There are 12 residues in the CDR3. The rearrangement links TRBV12-3 or TRBV12-4 to TRBJ1-2; no firm D call. The sequenced sample consisted of memory CD4+ T cells sorted from a lymph node. Documented subset: memory CD4+ T cells, CD4+CD45RO+CD25-. The sequence derives from a female donor with breast cancer. CDR3 DNA: TGTGCCAGCAGTCAGGCTAACTATGGCAACACCTTC. Protein: CASSQANYGNTF.